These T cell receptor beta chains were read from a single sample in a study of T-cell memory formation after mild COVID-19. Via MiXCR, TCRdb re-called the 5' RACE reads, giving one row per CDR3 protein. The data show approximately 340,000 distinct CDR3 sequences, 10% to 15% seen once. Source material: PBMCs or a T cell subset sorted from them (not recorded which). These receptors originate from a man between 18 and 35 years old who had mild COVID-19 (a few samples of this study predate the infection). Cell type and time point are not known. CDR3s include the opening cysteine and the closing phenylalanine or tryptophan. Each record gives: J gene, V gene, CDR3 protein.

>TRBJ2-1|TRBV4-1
CASSLRTRDSYNEQFF
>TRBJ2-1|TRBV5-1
CASSLGRTGSGSGGIHNEQFF
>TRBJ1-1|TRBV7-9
CASSLVGLAGLNTEAFF
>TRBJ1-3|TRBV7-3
CASSAGTGDTIYF
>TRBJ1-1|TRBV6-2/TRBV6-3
CASSYSEGTANTEAFF
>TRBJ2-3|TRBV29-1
CSAPPEGRTDTQYF
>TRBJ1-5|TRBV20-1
CSAQRGRESNQPQHF
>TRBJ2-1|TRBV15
CATRYTSSYNEQFF
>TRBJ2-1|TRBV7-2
CASLITPRDEQFF
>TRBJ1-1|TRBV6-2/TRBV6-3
CASSYSRQTEAFF
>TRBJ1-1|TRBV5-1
CASSSRPGENTEAFF
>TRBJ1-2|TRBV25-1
CASRGGVNYGYTF
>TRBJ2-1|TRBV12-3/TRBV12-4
CASSARTSGNEQFF
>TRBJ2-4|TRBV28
CASGRGDIQYF